This T cell receptor beta chain was identified in a study of shared clonotypes between healthy human individuals. Study results and limitations: The four-donor shared clonotypes exceeded non-shared clonotypes in generation probability, with non-shared ones scoring lower.

All the donors were Caucasian adults who lived in Nashville, Tennessee. It was into CD45RA+ naive and CD45RA-negative memory subsets that the CD4+ cells were split. V was clipped by 3 bases and J by 5 bases; unmatched bases: 5. CDR1 and CDR2 from the germline V gene are SGDLS and YYNGEE. This CDR3 has 14 amino acids. In the source study's methods: Sequence data from immunoSEQ were junction-only and lacked quality scores; consequently, filtering differed. Clones were sequenced by immunoSEQ multiplex PCR, and TCRdb holds only the in-frame ones, with some missing. V, J and clone size reflect that table, while D and trimming were determined from the DNA. The table includes under 2.5 million clones, 85% to 95% detected once. A remark on this clone: Its target is unknown.

This receptor was obtained from a man aged 18 to 30 in good health. Some clones in this sample may be carry-over from other donors' samples. Material: naive CD4+ T cells from PBMCs. Specified subset: CD45RA+ positively selected. The chain recombines TRBV9 with TRBJ2-3; 8 nucleotides match TRBD2. DNA of the CDR3: TGTGCCAGCAGCGGCGAGGGACTAGGAGATACGCAGTATTTT. Protein sequence: CASSGEGLGDTQYF.